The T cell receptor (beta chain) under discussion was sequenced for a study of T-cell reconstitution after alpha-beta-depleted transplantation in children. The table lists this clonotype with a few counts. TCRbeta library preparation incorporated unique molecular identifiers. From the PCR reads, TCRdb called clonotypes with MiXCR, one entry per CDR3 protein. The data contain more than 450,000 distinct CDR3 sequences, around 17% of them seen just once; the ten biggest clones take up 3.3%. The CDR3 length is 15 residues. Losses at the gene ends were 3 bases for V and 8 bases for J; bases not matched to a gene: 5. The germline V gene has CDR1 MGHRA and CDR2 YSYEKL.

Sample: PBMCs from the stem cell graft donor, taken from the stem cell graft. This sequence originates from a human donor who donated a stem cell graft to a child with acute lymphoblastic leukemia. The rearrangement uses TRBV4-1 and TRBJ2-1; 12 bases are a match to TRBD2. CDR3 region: CASSHLAGGPDEQFF. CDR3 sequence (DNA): TGCGCCAGCAGCCACCTAGCGGGAGGGCCGGATGAGCAGTTCTTC.